This T cell receptor (beta chain) was captured by sequencing in a study of vaccination and CD4 T cells after COVID-19. Study context: Drawing of post-COVID samples took place a median approximately 100 days after diagnosis (range 35 to 161).

This sample's treatment: approximately 10-day PBMC culture with coronavirus spike peptide pools or control peptides (ViraFEST assay). Having spent about 10 days in culture, CD4+ T cells were then isolated by negative selection. Turning to this clonotype: Its specificity is unknown.

Once obtained from cultured CD4+ T cells, the DNA was sequenced using the Oncomine TCR Beta short-read assay. Genomic DNA was taken out of cultured CD4+ T cells by extraction. Each CDR3 protein gets one entry after TCRdb re-called the PCR reads with MiXCR. The sample holds over 9,500 distinct CDR3 sequences, approximately 80% seen once. General study points: Median numbers of SARS-CoV-2-reactive clonotypes increased from approximately 21 to 40 (not a significant change).

Trimming took off 4 bases at V and 5 bases at J, with 10 bases between the two ends. CDR3 length: 13 residues. The source of this sequence is a human donor who had recovered from COVID-19. This chain joins TRBV5-3 and TRBJ1-5; maybe TRBD1 (5 bases). TRBV5-3 is sorted into the ORF group, with uncertain function. The specimen was CD4+ T cells from blood, cultured in vitro. DNA of the CDR3: TGTGCCAGAAGCCCCGGACACCATCAGCCCCAGCATTTT. Translating gives CARSPGHHQPQHF.